This T cell receptor (beta chain) stems from a study of blood T cell repertoires in COVID-19. Produced via immunoSEQ multiplex PCR; TCRdb's table is partial and in-frame only. This sample has 270,000 or so clones, with over 75% found just once. V gave up 5 bases and J gave up 4 bases, with 21 bases separating them. Germline CDR1 and CDR2: SGHTA and FQGNSA. The CDR3 is made up of 16 amino acids. This clone has a single count. Sequences were obtained from peripheral blood. The genes are TRBV7-2 and TRBJ2-7, with D tentatively TRBD2 (6 bases). This TCR derives from a human donor in a cohort sampled during active COVID-19. In DNA form, the CDR3 reads TGTGCCAGCAGCCTACGGGCGGGGCGCACTTGGTACGAGCAGTACTTC. Amino acid sequence: CASSLRAGRTWYEQYF.